These 28 T cell receptor beta chains were sequenced from one sample in a study of breast tumors, draining lymph nodes, adjacent tissues. Axillary draining lymph nodes of breast cancer patients supplied the node samples. Via MiXCR, TCRdb re-called the multiplex PCR reads, giving one row per CDR3 protein. The table lists about 220,000 distinct CDR3 sequences, around 35% of them singletons. Sequenced sample: axillary lymph node tissue. These receptors all come from a female donor with breast cancer. Some clones in this sample may be carry-over from other donors' samples.

This clonotype occurred many times. The genes are TRBV7-9 and TRBJ2-1; D is unresolved. V dropped 2 bases and J dropped 0 bases, with 8 bases sitting between them. Germline V gene sequence: CDR1 SEHNR, CDR2 FQNEAQ (reference sequence). The CDR3 has 15 residues. The CDR3 sequence: CASSLLSGSYNEQFF. CDR3 coding DNA: TGTGCCAGCAGCTTACTGTCCGGCTCCTACAATGAGCAGTTCTTC.

This clonotype occurred many times. This sequence joins TRBV11-2 and TRBJ2-5, with 8 bases that match TRBD2. The CDR3 extends over 13 amino acids. Germline CDR1 reads SGHAT; CDR2 reads FQNNGV. Trimming took 3 bases from V and 3 from J; bases not matched to a gene: 0. CDR3 DNA sequence: TGTGCCAGCAGCTTTAGCGGGGAAGAGACCCAGTACTTC. This codes for CASSFSGEETQYF.

This clonotype was counted at least ten times. The V and J genes are TRBV4-1 and TRBJ1-5; the D gene is possibly TRBD1 (6 bases). Germline CDR1 MGHRA, CDR2 YSYEKL. The V gene lost 4 bases and the J gene lost 4 bases, with 11 bases spanning the gap. The CDR3 is 14 residues long. The CDR3 here is CASSRTQGNQPQHF. The CDR3 nucleotides are TGCGCCAGCAGCCGAACACAGGGAAATCAGCCCCAGCATTTT.

The chain combines TRBV7-6 with TRBJ2-6; no definite D call. CDR3 length: 18 residues. CDR1 and CDR2 from the germline V gene are SGHVS and FNYEAQ. V gave up 5 bases and J gave up 11 bases, with 28 bases separating them. Here the CDR3 DNA reads TGTGCCAGCAGCGTGGGCCGCTCCGTCACCTCTGGCGCCCACGTCCTGACTTTC. Translating it yields CASSVGRSVTSGAHVLTF.

Many counts were recorded for this clonotype. This chain uses TRBV20-1 with TRBJ1-4; D is unresolved. Germline CDR1 and CDR2: DFQATT and SNEGSKA (reference sequence). Trimming stripped 0 bases from V and 10 bases from J, with 15 bases between. This CDR3 contains 14 residues. The CDR3 DNA follows: TGCAGTGCTAGAGATCTGCAGTCAGGTCGAAAACTGTTTTTT. This sequence encodes CSARDLQSGRKLFF.

There are a few counts of this clonotype. The chain employs TRBV11-3 and TRBJ2-4, with D perhaps assigned TRBD1 or TRBD2 (6 bases each). The germline CDR1 and CDR2 sequences are SGHNT and YENEEA. Trimming removed 8 bases from V and 0 bases from J, with 8 bases in between. The CDR3 sequence is 13 residues long. This CDR3 reads CASGGLAKNIQYF. Written as DNA, the CDR3 is TGTGCCAGCGGGGGGCTAGCCAAAAACATTCAGTACTTC.

The chain carries TRBV11-2 and TRBJ2-5; TRBD2 is a possible D gene (7 bases). Germline V gives CDR1 SGHAT, CDR2 FQNNGV. The germline V and J ends were trimmed by 2 bases and 4 bases, with 14 bases remaining between them. The CDR3 length is 15 residues. The CDR3 DNA follows: TGTGCCAGCAGCTTATTGCGGGGGCCCGGAGAGACCCAGTACTTC. It is translated as CASSLLRGPGETQYF.

This chain uses TRBV19 with TRBJ2-1; 12 bases align to TRBD1. CDR3 length equals 15 residues. V lost 3 bases to trimming and J lost 11 bases; unmatched junction nucleotides: 8. Germline-derived CDR1 and CDR2 are LNHDA and SQIVND (reference sequence). CDR3 amino acids: CASSIGTGGRGQQFF. CDR3 bases: TGTGCCAGTAGTATTGGGACAGGGGGCCGTGGACAGCAGTTCTTC.

The V call is TRBV18, the J call TRBJ2-2, with 8 bases fitting TRBD2. Germline V lookup: CDR1 KGHSH, CDR2 LQKENI. V was clipped by 1 base and J by 3 bases; unmatched bases: 1. The CDR3 runs 15 residues. CDR3 sequence: CASSPHGGDTGELFF. CDR3 sequence (DNA): TGTGCCAGCTCACCACACGGGGGGGACACCGGGGAGCTGTTTTTT.

There are many counts of this clonotype. CDR3 in amino acids: CASSLGGVHEQYF. CDR3 sequence (DNA): TGTGCCAGCAGCTTGGGGGGTGTCCACGAGCAGTACTTC. This chain joins TRBV5-6 and TRBJ2-7; D not certain. The germline gives CDR1 SGHDT, CDR2 YYEEEE. V was trimmed by 0 bases and J by 5 bases, leaving 9 bases between them. The CDR3 runs 13 residues.

This clonotype was seen only a few times. The chain carries TRBV6-6 and TRBJ2-7; TRBD1 is a possible D gene (5 bases). The CDR3 is 15 amino acids. The ends were cut back, 5 bases at V and 0 bases at J, with 14 bases in the middle. Germline CDR1 MNHNY, CDR2 SVGAGI (reference sequence). The CDR3 coding sequence is TGTGCCAGCAGTGTTGGGTCTAGGGGCTCCTACGAGCAGTACTTC. Protein: CASSVGSRGSYEQYF.

This clonotype was seen repeatedly, ten times or more. The DNA of the CDR3 is TGTGCCAGCAGCCCGGGGACCGATAGCAATCAGCCCCAGCATTTT. Its translation: CASSPGTDSNQPQHF. The chain uses TRBV7-9 and TRBJ1-5; the D gene is possibly TRBD1 (5 bases). CDR1 and CDR2 (germline): SEHNR, FQNEAQ (reference sequence). The CDR3 is 15 amino acids. V gave up 5 bases and J gave up 0 bases, with 11 bases separating them.

Points on this clonotype: The conserved phenylalanine or tryptophan is not found at the CDR3 terminus, so this likely reflects a read error. The DNA is left out, because the CDR3 cannot be placed on it with certainty; the CDR3 is given as TCRdb lists it. This sequence joins TRBV7-8 and TRBJ2-6; TRBD2 was called by the table and not checked on the DNA. The CDR3 adds up to 9 amino acids, both ends counted. Germline V gene lookup returns CDR1 SGHVS and CDR2 FQNEAQ. The CDR3 sequence: CASSLGVAS.

This clonotype was observed a few times. J is TRBJ1-2 and V is TRBV10-1, with D uncertain. V was trimmed by 7 bases and J by 5 bases, leaving 5 bases between them. CDR1 and CDR2 (germline): WNHNN, SYGVQD (reference sequence). This CDR3 spans 10 amino acids. The CDR3 DNA reads TGCGCCAGCATTAAGTATGGCTACACCTTC. Translated: CASIKYGYTF.

This clonotype occurred many times. The V and J genes are TRBV11-1 and TRBJ2-5, with 10 bases identical to TRBD2. Germline values: CDR1 SGHAT, CDR2 FQDESV (reference sequence). The CDR3 is 14 amino acids. With 5 bases clipped from V and 7 bases from J, the junction kept 7 bases outside the gene matches. Here the CDR3 DNA reads TGTGCCAGCAGCACCCCTAGCGGGGGCGGGACCCAGTACTTC. This encodes CASSTPSGGGTQYF.

The CDR3 region is CASSGASGEISSYNEQFF. CDR3 DNA sequence: TGTGCCAGCAGTGGGGCTAGCGGGGAGATAAGCTCCTACAATGAGCAGTTCTTC. This chain connects TRBV6-1 to TRBJ2-1; 9 nucleotides agree with TRBD2. The CDR3 is made up of 18 amino acids. Unmatched junction bases numbered 10, after V lost 4 bases and J lost 0 bases. Germline CDR1 reads MNHNS; CDR2 reads SASEGT.

The chain links TRBV25-1 to TRBJ2-1; 7 nucleotides match TRBD1. After removal of 7 bases from V and 6 bases from J, the junction contained 9 bases not matched to a gene. Germline V lookup: CDR1 MGHDK, CDR2 SYGVNS. This CDR3 spans 14 amino acids. CDR3: CASTQGRGFNEQFF. The CDR3, as DNA: TGTGCCAGCACCCAAGGCAGGGGGTTCAATGAGCAGTTCTTC.

This clonotype was found many times. This CDR3 reads CASRPRLAGQQETQYF. CDR3 nucleotide sequence: TGTGCCAGCAGACCCCGACTAGCGGGCCAGCAAGAGACCCAGTACTTC. The chain employs TRBV11-1 and TRBJ2-5; 10 bases agree with TRBD2. CDR1 is SGHAT and CDR2 is FQDESV in the germline V gene (reference sequence). The CDR3 has 16 amino acids. V lost 6 bases to trimming and J lost 2 bases; unmatched junction nucleotides: 9.

The chain is built from TRBV27 and TRBJ2-2; possible D gene TRBD1, 6 bases. The V end was cut by 4 bases, the J end by 5 bases, with 8 bases between. This CDR3 spans 13 amino acids. CDR1 is MNHEY, CDR2 SMNVEV, per germline (reference sequence). This CDR3 reads CASSSRGTGELFF. For the CDR3, the DNA is TGTGCCAGCAGTTCCAGGGGAACCGGGGAGCTGTTTTTT.

V and J are TRBV9 and TRBJ2-7; 10 bases are a match to TRBD2. The V gene end was trimmed by 0 bases and the J gene end by 7 bases; junction bases not matched to a gene: 10. CDR1 is SGDLS, CDR2 YYNGEE, per germline. The CDR3 covers 16 residues. CDR3 protein: CASSVATGTSAVEQYF. The CDR3 DNA reads TGTGCCAGCAGCGTAGCAACCGGGACTAGCGCGGTTGAGCAGTACTTC.

This clonotype was seen at least ten times. The CDR3: CASSIMGGNQPQHF. The CDR3 DNA is TGTGCCAGTAGTATAATGGGAGGCAATCAGCCCCAGCATTTT. J is TRBJ1-5 and V is TRBV19; unclear D gene. CDR3 length: 14 residues. Germline CDR1 reads LNHDA; CDR2 reads SQIVND (reference sequence). V lost 2 bases to trimming and J lost 2 bases, with 7 bases between them. The full variable domain, in which reference TRBV19 and TRBJ1-5 provide the parts outside the CDR3, is DGGITQSPKYLFRKEGQNVTLSCEQNLNHDAMYWYRQDPGQGLRLIYYSQIVNDFQKGDIAEGYSVSREKKESFPLTVTSAQKNPTAFYLCASSIMGGNQPQHFGDGTRLSIL.

The V call is TRBV18, the J call TRBJ1-5, with D unclear. The germline V and J ends were trimmed by 5 bases and 6 bases, with 20 bases remaining between them. Germline-derived CDR1 and CDR2 are KGHSH and LQKENI. This CDR3 is 16 amino acids long. The CDR3 region is CASSASAQSSGQPQHF. The CDR3 DNA follows: TGTGCCAGCTCAGCCTCCGCGCAGAGTTCGGGTCAGCCCCAGCATTTT. The complete variable domain, with remaining parts taken from reference TRBV18 and TRBJ1-5, reads NAGVMQNPRHLVRRRGQEARLRCSPMKGHSHVYWYRQLPEEGLKFMVYLQKENIIDESGMPKERFSAEFPKEGPSILRIQQVVRGDSAAYFCASSASAQSSGQPQHFGDGTRLSIL.

The V call is TRBV19, the J call TRBJ2-5; D remains ambiguous. Germline assignment: CDR1 LNHDA and CDR2 SQIVND (reference sequence). CDR3 size: 13 residues. V was cut by 6 bases and J by 0 bases, with 8 bases left in between. The CDR3 DNA is TGTGCCAGTAGCTCGTCCGACCAAGAGACCCAGTACTTC. Protein: CASSSSDQETQYF.

A note on this clonotype: A much larger clone sits a single nucleotide away, making a read error possible. The CDR3 does not end in the conserved phenylalanine or tryptophan, so this is likely a read error. V gene TRBV19 combines with J gene TRBJ1-2; 10 nucleotides line up with TRBD1. V was pared by 2 bases and J by 5 bases, with 8 bases of the junction left unmatched. CDR1 and CDR2 from the germline V gene are LNHDA and SQIVND (reference sequence). The CDR3 contains 16 residues. The CDR3 DNA reads as TGTGCCAGTAGTATAACTTGGACAGGGGGTGAATATGGCTACACCTCC. Its translation: CASSITWTGGEYGYTS.

The chain links TRBV15 to TRBJ2-1, with TRBD2 matching over 14 bases. J lost 7 bases, V lost 3 bases, and 5 bases had no gene match. The germline V gene encodes CDR1 LNHNV and CDR2 YYDKDF (reference sequence). The CDR3 has 16 residues. The CDR3 sequence: CATSREGLAGVNEQFF. CDR3 nucleotide sequence: TGTGCCACCAGCAGGGAGGGACTAGCGGGAGTGAATGAGCAGTTCTTC.

This clonotype has a count of ten or more. This chain uses TRBV25-1 with TRBJ1-2; possible D gene TRBD1, 5 bases. The CDR3 has 14 residues. Germline loops: CDR1 MGHDK, CDR2 SYGVNS. Trimming cost V 3 bases and J 5 bases, with 13 bases left between them. CDR3 residues: CASSDPGRKYGYTF. CDR3 nucleotides: TGTGCCAGCAGTGATCCGGGACGGAAGTATGGCTACACCTTC.

At least ten counts were recorded for this clonotype. The J gene is TRBJ1-2, the V gene TRBV12-3 or TRBV12-4, with a possible D match to TRBD1 (6 bases). The CDR3 sequence is 14 residues long. Trimming took off 3 bases at V and 5 bases at J, with 13 bases between the two ends. This CDR3 reads CASSFSGQAYGYTF. The DNA of the CDR3 is TGTGCCAGCAGTTTTTCGGGACAAGCATATGGCTACACCTTC.

This clonotype has ten or more counts. The chain carries TRBV7-9 and TRBJ2-3; TRBD1 might be the D (5 bases). Germline-derived CDR1 and CDR2 are SEHNR and FQNEAQ (reference sequence). Trimming left V 6 bases short and J 4 bases short, with 17 bases between. This CDR3 comprises 15 residues. CDR3 nucleotides: TGTGCCAGCAGGAAACCTCTAGGGGTACCAGATACGCAGTATTTT. Translating it yields CASRKPLGVPDTQYF. Complete variable domain (other parts from reference TRBV7-9 and TRBJ2-3): DTGVSQNPRHKITKRGQNVTFRCDPISEHNRLYWYRQTLGQGPEFLTYFQNEAQLEKSRLLSDRFSAERPKGSFSTLEIQRTEQGDSAMYLCASRKPLGVPDTQYFGPGTRLTVL.